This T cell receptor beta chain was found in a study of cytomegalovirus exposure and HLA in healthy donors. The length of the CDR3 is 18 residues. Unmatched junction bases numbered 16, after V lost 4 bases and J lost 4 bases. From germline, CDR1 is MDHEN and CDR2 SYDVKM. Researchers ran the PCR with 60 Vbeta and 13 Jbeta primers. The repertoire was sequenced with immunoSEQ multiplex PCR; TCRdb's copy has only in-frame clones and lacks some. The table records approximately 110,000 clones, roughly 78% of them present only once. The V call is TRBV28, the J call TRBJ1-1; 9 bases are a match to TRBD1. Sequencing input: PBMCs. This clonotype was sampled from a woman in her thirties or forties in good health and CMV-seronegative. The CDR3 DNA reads TGTGCCAGCAGTTCACCCCGGGACAGGGTAGGGAGTGGCACTGAAGCTTTCTTT. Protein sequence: CASSSPRDRVGSGTEAFF.